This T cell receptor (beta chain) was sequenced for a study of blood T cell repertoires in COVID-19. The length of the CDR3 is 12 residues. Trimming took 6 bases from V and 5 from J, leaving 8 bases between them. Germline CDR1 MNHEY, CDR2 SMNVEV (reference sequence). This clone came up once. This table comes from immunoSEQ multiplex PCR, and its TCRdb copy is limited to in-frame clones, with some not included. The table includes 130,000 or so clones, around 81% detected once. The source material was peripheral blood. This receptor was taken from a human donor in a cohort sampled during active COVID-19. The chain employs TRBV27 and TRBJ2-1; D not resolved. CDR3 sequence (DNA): TGTGCCAGCAGCTCCTCTCACAATGAGCAGTTCTTC. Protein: CASSSSHNEQFF.